This TCR beta chain was retrieved from a study of T-cell reconstitution after alpha-beta-depleted transplantation in children. Whole-study results and caveats: Recipient T cells and thymic progenitors that survived gave rise to the high TCRbeta diversity observed at day 60 in some patients. T-cell counts and diversity at one year post-transplant came mainly from newly produced T cells. Several hundred graft clones that had expanded were reportedly the source of alpha-beta T cells about two months after transplant.

A note on this clonotype: No antigen is known for it.

The library targeted TCRbeta and was prepared with unique molecular identifiers. Each CDR3 protein is one row after TCRdb ran MiXCR on the PCR reads. The data show fewer than 700,000 distinct CDR3 sequences, 23% seen once. The CDR3 is 14 residues long. Germline V lookup: CDR1 SNHLY, CDR2 FYNNEI. Between the trimmed V and J ends, which lost 6 bases and 7 bases, there was a span of 16 bases. This sequence joins TRBV2 and TRBJ1-5; perhaps TRBD1 as D (5 bases). This TCR was recovered from a boy in the first two years of life who had a stem cell transplant for acute myeloid leukemia, so the T cells may come from the graft donor. The sample in question was PBMCs, mostly from graft donor cells, obtained 360 days after TCRalphabeta/CD19-depleted stem cell transplant. The chain's CDR3 is CASRRVGVRQPQHF. DNA of the CDR3: TGTGCCAGCAGGAGGGTAGGGGTCCGGCAGCCCCAGCATTTT.